The 24 T cell receptor beta chains below all came from one sample that was sequenced in a study of siplizumab effects on memory and regulatory T cells (dated by TCRdb to the late 2010s). The receptor library was made with the immunoSEQ multiplex PCR assay. What TCRdb holds here is the immuneACCESS table cut down to in-frame rearrangements. Part of the clones is not present; checked against another copy, under half of the missing clones reflect an unresolved V gene, and the others are unexplained. This sample lists around 100,000 clones; around 90% were detected once. 0.85% to 1.3% of the sample is in the top ten clones. What was sequenced was CD4+ T cells sorted from blood. The receptors shown here come from a human donor in good health.

This sequence joins TRBV7-6 and TRBJ2-3, with D unresolved. The CDR3 has 11 amino acids. The V end was cut by 4 bases, the J end by 2 bases, with 1 base between. CDR1 SGHVS and CDR2 FNYEAQ come from the germline V gene. The CDR3: CASSSTDTQYF. CDR3 nucleotides: TGTGCCAGCAGCTCCACAGATACGCAGTATTTT.

The rearrangement uses TRBV7-8 and TRBJ1-5, with a possible D match to TRBD1 (6 bases). This CDR3 has 16 residues. Per the germline V gene, CDR1 is SGHVS and CDR2 is FQNEAQ. V dropped 4 bases and J dropped 2 bases, with 15 bases sitting between them. CDR3 sequence (DNA): TGTGCCAGCAGCTCCGATTACGGGGGCCGCAATCAGCCCCAGCATTTT. Its translation: CASSSDYGGRNQPQHF.

In DNA form, the CDR3 reads TGTGCCAGCAGTTATAGGTCTGAAGCTTTCTTT. It codes for CASSYRSEAFF. The J gene is TRBJ1-1, the V gene TRBV6-6; D not resolved. From germline, CDR1 is MNHNY and CDR2 SVGAGI (reference sequence). V lost 3 bases and J 6 bases, leaving 5 bases between the germline ends. The CDR3 totals 11 residues.

V usage is TRBV5-1 and J usage is TRBJ2-7; TRBD2 matches at 8 bases. The CDR3 extends over 14 amino acids. The V gene end was trimmed by 0 bases and the J gene end by 6 bases; junction bases not matched to a gene: 5. Germline CDR1 SGHRS, CDR2 YFSETQ. Here the CDR3 DNA reads TGCGCCAGCAGCTTGGCGGGGGGGACTACCGAGCAGTACTTC. Protein product: CASSLAGGTTEQYF.

The chain employs TRBV5-4 and TRBJ2-2; TRBD1 matches at 7 bases. This CDR3 spans 15 amino acids. V dropped 5 bases and J dropped 5; count of bases not matched to a gene: 9. Germline loops: CDR1 SGHNT, CDR2 YYREEE (reference sequence). The CDR3 nucleotides are TGTGCCAGCAGACCAGGGGCACAGGGGACCGGGGAGCTGTTTTTT. It codes for CASRPGAQGTGELFF.

The chain employs TRBV5-1 and TRBJ2-5, with 10 positions matching TRBD2. The germline V gene encodes CDR1 SGHRS and CDR2 YFSETQ. This CDR3 has 20 amino acids. V was pared by 3 bases and J by 5 bases, with 22 bases of the junction left unmatched. In nucleotides, the CDR3 is TGCGCCAGCAGCTACGGACAGGGCACCTCAACTAGCGGGGTGGCTGAGACCCAGTACTTC. Its translation: CASSYGQGTSTSGVAETQYF.

The rearrangement uses TRBV25-1 and TRBJ1-4; the D gene is possibly TRBD1 (6 bases). Trimming shortened V by 3 bases and J by 7 bases, and 12 bases separated the two germline ends. Germline CDR1 MGHDK, CDR2 SYGVNS. The CDR3 spans 14 residues. The CDR3, as DNA: TGTGCCAGCAGTGATCCCAGACAGGTTGAAAAACTGTTTTTT. Its protein product is CASSDPRQVEKLFF.

CDR3 region: CASRSEGLAGRNEQFF. CDR3 DNA sequence: TGTGCAAGTCGCTCAGAGGGACTAGCGGGAAGGAATGAGCAGTTCTTC. The chain recombines TRBV12-2 with TRBJ2-1; the table's TRBD2 call for D was not verified on the DNA. TRBV12-2 is listed as a pseudogene. The CDR3 loop spans 16 amino acids.

The rearrangement uses TRBV6-1 and TRBJ2-3; 7 bases match TRBD2. The CDR3 covers 11 residues. J lost 4 bases, V lost 11 bases, and 3 bases had no gene match. Germline V gene sequence: CDR1 MNHNS, CDR2 SASEGT. CDR3 in DNA: TGTGCCGGCGGGAGTGCAGATACGCAGTATTTT. It codes for CAGGSADTQYF.

The chain employs TRBV18 and TRBJ1-2; D unresolved. V lost 2 bases and J 1 base, leaving 14 bases between the germline ends. The CDR3 consists of 16 residues. From germline, CDR1 is KGHSH and CDR2 LQKENI. The CDR3, as DNA: TGTGCCAGCTCACCAAGGGTGCCAGGCTATAACTATGGCTACACCTTC. Translated, it gives CASSPRVPGYNYGYTF.

The V gene is TRBV11-2, the J gene TRBJ2-1; TRBD2 aligns across 10 bases. The CDR3 loop spans 16 amino acids. Looked up from germline, CDR1 is SGHAT and CDR2 is FQNNGV. V shed 3 bases, J shed 6 bases, and the junction held 8 bases outside the gene matches. This CDR3 is CASSFRLAGALNEQFF. CDR3 coding DNA: TGTGCCAGCAGCTTCCGGCTAGCGGGAGCGCTCAATGAGCAGTTCTTC.

Here the CDR3 reads CASSPRQSLYNEQFF. The DNA for the CDR3 is TGTGCCAGCAGCCCAAGACAGAGCCTTTACAATGAGCAGTTCTTC. The rearrangement links TRBV6-6 to TRBJ2-1; D is perhaps TRBD1 (5 bases). Germline CDR1 reads MNHNY; CDR2 reads SVGAGI (reference sequence). Trimming shortened V by 6 bases and J by 4 bases, and 16 bases separated the two germline ends. The CDR3 loop spans 15 amino acids.

The V gene is TRBV19, the J gene TRBJ1-6; weak D call: TRBD1 (5 bases). The CDR3 sequence is 13 residues long. Germline loops: CDR1 LNHDA, CDR2 SQIVND (reference sequence). V shed 9 bases and J shed 11 bases, with 17 bases lying between them. CDR3 in amino acids: CARSGTGGPPLHF. The CDR3 bases are TGTGCCAGGTCCGGGACGGGGGGACCACCCCTCCACTTT.

The chain carries TRBV2 and TRBJ1-1; D is uncertain. Germline CDR1 and CDR2: SNHLY and FYNNEI. The CDR3 runs to 12 residues. V dropped 9 bases and J dropped 2 bases, with 10 bases sitting between them. CDR3 amino acids: CASRRPNTEAFF. The DNA of the CDR3 is TGTGCCAGTCGGAGGCCTAACACTGAAGCTTTCTTT.

The rearrangement joins TRBV5-4 to TRBJ2-2; D possibly uses TRBD1 or TRBD2 (5 bases each). V was pared by 4 bases and J by 1 base, with 14 bases between. The CDR3 loop spans 16 amino acids. Germline V lookup: CDR1 SGHNT, CDR2 YYREEE (reference sequence). CDR3 bases: TGTGCCAGCAGCATGGTGGGACGGGAGAACACCGGGGAGCTGTTTTTT. Protein: CASSMVGRENTGELFF.

The chain recombines TRBV29-1 with TRBJ2-3; D is unclear. Trimming removed 5 bases at V and 4 bases at J, with 7 bases between. Germline V CDR1 and CDR2: SQVTM, ANQGSEA. CDR3 length equals 11 residues. The CDR3 spells CSVYSADTQYF. In DNA, the CDR3 is TGCAGCGTTTATTCCGCAGATACGCAGTATTTT.

The chain links TRBV11-2 to TRBJ1-5, with D unresolved. Between the trimmed V and J ends, which lost 4 bases and 7 bases, there was a span of 14 bases. Per the germline V gene, CDR1 is SGHAT and CDR2 is FQNNGV. This CDR3 region has 14 residues. For the CDR3, the DNA is TGTGCCAGCAGCTCGACGCCTAGATTACAGCCCCAGCATTTT. This gives the protein CASSSTPRLQPQHF.

The rearrangement uses TRBV28 and TRBJ1-4; D ambiguous. Trimming stripped 2 bases from V and 2 bases from J, with 6 bases between. This CDR3 region has 14 residues. Germline V gene data show CDR1 as MDHEN and CDR2 as SYDVKM. The CDR3 loop is CASSLQVTNEKLFF. The CDR3 DNA sequence: TGTGCCAGCAGTTTACAGGTGACTAATGAAAAACTGTTTTTT.

The chain uses TRBV10-3 and TRBJ1-3; tentatively, D is TRBD1 (5 bases). Germline CDR1 ENHRY, CDR2 SYGVKD. The CDR3 contains 16 residues. V lost 8 bases to trimming and J lost 2 bases, with 19 bases between them. CDR3 coding DNA: TGTGCCATCCGAAGGACACCTCTTGACCCTGGAAACACCATATATTTT. This sequence encodes CAIRRTPLDPGNTIYF.

The chain joins TRBV19 to TRBJ1-4; possibly TRBD1 for D (6 bases). V gave up 4 bases and J gave up 1 base, with 10 bases separating them. This CDR3 has 15 amino acids. Germline-derived CDR1 and CDR2 are LNHDA and SQIVND (reference sequence). The CDR3 reads CASSTQGLTNEKLFF. The CDR3 bases are TGTGCCAGTAGTACCCAGGGGTTAACTAATGAAAAACTGTTTTTT. Full variable domain (rest looked up from reference TRBV19 and TRBJ1-4): DGGITQSPKYLFRKEGQNVTLSCEQNLNHDAMYWYRQDPGQGLRLIYYSQIVNDFQKGDIAEGYSVSREKKESFPLTVTSAQKNPTAFYLCASSTQGLTNEKLFFGSGTQLSVL.

This chain links TRBV9 with TRBJ2-1; TRBD1 aligns across 7 bases. The trim removed 1 base at V and 5 bases at J, leaving 9 bases unmatched. The V gene's germline CDR1 is SGDLS and CDR2 YYNGEE. CDR3 length equals 16 residues. The CDR3 spells CASSVRDSPEHNEQFF. The CDR3 DNA sequence: TGTGCCAGCAGCGTAAGGGACAGCCCCGAACACAATGAGCAGTTCTTC.

This clone is a singleton in its sample. Germline is not matched at one junction end, which may reflect a read error. The rearrangement links TRBV5-1 to TRBJ2-1, with 7 bases matching TRBD1. The CDR3 is 15 residues long. CDR1 and CDR2 from the germline V gene are SGHRS and YFSETQ. CDR3 in amino acids: CASSLRGRSSNEQFF. The DNA for the CDR3 is TGCGCCAGCAGCTTAAGGGGGCGATCCTCCAATGAGCAGTTCTTC.

This chain links TRBV5-8 with TRBJ1-5; D is unresolved. The CDR3 consists of 13 residues. The V gene lost 2 bases and the J gene lost 0 bases, with 3 bases spanning the gap. Germline V gene sequence: CDR1 SGHTS, CDR2 YDEGEE. Written as DNA, the CDR3 is TGTGCCAGCAGCTTTGATAGCAATCAGCCCCAGCATTTT. It codes for CASSFDSNQPQHF.

The chain couples TRBV18 to TRBJ1-1; TRBD1 agrees at 7 bases. The CDR3 has 15 amino acids. Germline lookup yields CDR1 KGHSH and CDR2 LQKENI. Trimming took 3 bases from V and 4 from J; bases not matched to a gene: 8. The CDR3 region has the DNA TGTGCCAGCTCACCTTTAGACAGGGCGGGCACTGAAGCTTTCTTT. It yields the protein CASSPLDRAGTEAFF.